This record looks at one T cell receptor (beta chain) sequence and its context. Antigen: not known. The CDR3 totals 15 residues. The germline V gene has CDR1 SGHDT and CDR2 YYEEEE. Trimming removed 0 bases from V and 2 bases from J, with 12 bases in between. Method: immunoSEQ multiplex PCR; TCRdb's copy keeps in-frame clones and lacks some. The sample shows 350,000 to 450,000 clones, 90% to 95% of them seen only once. The sample originates from a study of Ad26.COV2.S vaccination and SARS-CoV-2 variants. Findings of the study overall: Recipients given vaccine exceeded placebo recipients in spike-specific TCR breadth. There was a possibility that the TCR breadth and depth analyses underestimated total T cell responses. Non-spike TCR breadth was similar in vaccine and placebo recipients.

The receptor was isolated from a human donor who had recovered from COVID-19. This material consisted of peripheral blood, taken after recovery from COVID-19. The rearrangement links TRBV5-6 to TRBJ2-7; maybe TRBD1 (5 bases). CDR3 DNA sequence: TGTGCCAGCAGCTTGGCCGTCAGGGAAGCCTACGAGCAGTACTTC. This translates into CASSLAVREAYEQYF.